Sequencing of this TCR beta chain was carried out in a study of T cells expressing NK-cell markers. Synthesis of TCR beta cDNA relied on 5'RACE template switching carrying UMIs. TCRdb processed the 5' RACE reads again and assigns one entry to each CDR3 protein, with no DNA. This table holds fewer than 550,000 distinct CDR3 sequences. The germline V gene has CDR1 SNHLY and CDR2 FYNNEI. There are 13 residues in the CDR3. On this clonotype: The antigen remains undetermined.

Study findings and constraints: The CD3+CD56-NKG2C+ fraction of a few donors was also led by these clonotypes.

The TCR comes from a woman aged 45-60 years in good health. The sequencing input was blood T cells: a sorted CD56 or NKG2C T cell subset, CD4+ or CD8+ T cells, or bulk PBMC T cells (not recorded which). The gene calls are TRBV2 and TRBJ2-7; checking the TCRdb D call of TRBD1 is not possible without DNA. The CDR3 here is CASSLRTGLEQYF. Filled out from reference TRBV2 and TRBJ2-7, the complete variable domain reads EPEVTQTPSHQVTQMGQEVILRCVPISNHLYFYWYRQILGQKVEFLVSFYNNEISEKSEIFDDQFSVERPDGSNFTLKIRSTKLEDSAMYFCASSLRTGLEQYFGPGTRLTVT.